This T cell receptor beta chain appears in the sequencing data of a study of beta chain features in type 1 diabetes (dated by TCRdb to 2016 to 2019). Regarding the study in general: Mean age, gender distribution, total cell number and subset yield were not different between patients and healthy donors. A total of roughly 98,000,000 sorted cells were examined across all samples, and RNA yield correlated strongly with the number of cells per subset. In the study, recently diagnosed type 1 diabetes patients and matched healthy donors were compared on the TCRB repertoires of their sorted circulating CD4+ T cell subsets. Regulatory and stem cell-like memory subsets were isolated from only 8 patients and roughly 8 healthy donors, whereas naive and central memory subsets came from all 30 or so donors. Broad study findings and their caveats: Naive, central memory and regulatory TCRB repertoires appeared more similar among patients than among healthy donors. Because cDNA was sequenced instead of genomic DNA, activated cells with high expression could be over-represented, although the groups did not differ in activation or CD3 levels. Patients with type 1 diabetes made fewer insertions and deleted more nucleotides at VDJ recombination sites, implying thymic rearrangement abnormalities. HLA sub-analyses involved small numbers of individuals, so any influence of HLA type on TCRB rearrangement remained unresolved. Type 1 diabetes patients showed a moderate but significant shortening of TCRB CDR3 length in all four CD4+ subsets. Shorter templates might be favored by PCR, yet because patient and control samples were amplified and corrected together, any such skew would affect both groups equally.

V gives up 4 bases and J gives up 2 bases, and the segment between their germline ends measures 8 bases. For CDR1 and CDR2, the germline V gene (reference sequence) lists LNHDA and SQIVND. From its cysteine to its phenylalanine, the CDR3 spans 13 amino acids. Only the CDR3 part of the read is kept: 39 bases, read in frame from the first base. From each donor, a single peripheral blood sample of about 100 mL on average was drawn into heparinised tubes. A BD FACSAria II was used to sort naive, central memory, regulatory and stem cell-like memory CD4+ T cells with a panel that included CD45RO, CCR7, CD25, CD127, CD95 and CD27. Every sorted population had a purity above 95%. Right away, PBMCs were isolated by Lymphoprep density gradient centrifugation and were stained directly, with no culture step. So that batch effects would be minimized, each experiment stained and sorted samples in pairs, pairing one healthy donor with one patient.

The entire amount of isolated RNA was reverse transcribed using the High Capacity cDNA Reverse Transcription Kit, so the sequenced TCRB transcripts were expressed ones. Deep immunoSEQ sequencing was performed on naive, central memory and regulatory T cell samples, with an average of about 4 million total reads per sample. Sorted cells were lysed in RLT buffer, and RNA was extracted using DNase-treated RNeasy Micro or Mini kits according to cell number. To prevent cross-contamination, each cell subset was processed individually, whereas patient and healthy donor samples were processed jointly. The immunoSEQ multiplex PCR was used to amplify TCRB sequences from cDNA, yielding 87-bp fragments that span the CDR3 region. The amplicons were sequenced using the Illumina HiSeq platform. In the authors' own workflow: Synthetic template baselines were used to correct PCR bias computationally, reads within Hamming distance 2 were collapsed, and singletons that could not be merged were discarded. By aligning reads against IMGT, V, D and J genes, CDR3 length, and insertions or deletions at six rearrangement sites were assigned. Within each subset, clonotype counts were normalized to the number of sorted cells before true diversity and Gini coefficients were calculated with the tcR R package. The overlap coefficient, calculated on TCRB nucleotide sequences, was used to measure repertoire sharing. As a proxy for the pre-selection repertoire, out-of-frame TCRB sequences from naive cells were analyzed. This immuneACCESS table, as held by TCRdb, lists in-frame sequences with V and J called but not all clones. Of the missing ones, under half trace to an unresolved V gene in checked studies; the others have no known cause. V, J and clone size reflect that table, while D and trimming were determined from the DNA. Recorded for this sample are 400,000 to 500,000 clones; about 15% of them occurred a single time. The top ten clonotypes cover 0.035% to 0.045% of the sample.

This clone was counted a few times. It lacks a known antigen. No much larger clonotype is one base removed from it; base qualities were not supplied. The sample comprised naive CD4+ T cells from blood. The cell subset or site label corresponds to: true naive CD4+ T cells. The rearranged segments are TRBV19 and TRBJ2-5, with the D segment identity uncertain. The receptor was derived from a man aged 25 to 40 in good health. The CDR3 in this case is CASSTGDQETQYF. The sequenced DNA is TGTGCCAGTAGTACTGGAGATCAAGAGACCCAGTACTTC. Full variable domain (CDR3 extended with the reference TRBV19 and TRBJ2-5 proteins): DGGITQSPKYLFRKEGQNVTLSCEQNLNHDAMYWYRQDPGQGLRLIYYSQIVNDFQKGDIAEGYSVSREKKESFPLTVTSAQKNPTAFYLCASSTGDQETQYFGPGTRLLVL.